This TCR beta chain was recovered during a study of cytomegalovirus exposure and HLA in healthy donors. The PCR used 60 Vbeta and 13 Jbeta primers. Libraries were prepared by immunoSEQ multiplex PCR; TCRdb keeps only in-frame clonotypes and omits some of them. Here the sample spans about 170,000 clones, less than 85% being singletons. With 10 bases clipped from V and 4 bases from J, the junction kept 7 bases outside the gene matches. The germline V gene encodes CDR1 SEHNR and CDR2 FQNEAQ (reference sequence). CDR3 length: 12 residues. This chain connects TRBV7-9 to TRBJ2-7, with 7 bases identical to TRBD2. Input material: PBMCs. The sequence derives from a boy between 2 and 10 years old in good health and CMV-seronegative. CDR3: CATNRGEYEQYF. DNA of the CDR3: TGTGCCACGAACCGGGGGGAGTACGAGCAGTACTTC.